This T cell receptor (beta chain) was profiled in a study of blood T cell repertoires in COVID-19. V shed 3 bases and J 6 bases; nucleotides not matched to a gene: 6. The germline gives CDR1 LNHDA, CDR2 SQIVND (reference sequence). This CDR3 contains 15 residues. In the original workflow: Nucleated cell counts were estimated from reference gene primer amplification. The repertoire was sequenced with immunoSEQ multiplex PCR; TCRdb's copy has only in-frame clones and lacks some. The V and J calls and clone size are taken from that table; D and trimming were inferred from the DNA. The sample records about 410,000 clones, about 91% being singletons.

The sequencing input was peripheral blood. The sequence derives from a woman aged 40 to 55 with COVID-19, enrolled during active disease. The rearrangement links TRBV19 to TRBJ1-5; the match to TRBD1 covers 9 bases. CDR3 nucleotide sequence: TGTGCCAGTAGTATTGAGGACAGGGGCACTCAGCCCCAGCATTTT. Residues: CASSIEDRGTQPQHF.